The 21 T cell receptor beta chains in this list originate from one sample, sequenced in a study of graft-versus-host responses after intestinal transplantation. Using immunoSEQ multiplex PCR, the repertoire was profiled, and TCRdb retains in-frame clones only, with some absent. This table holds some 100,000 clones, 85% to 95% found once. No antigen has been assigned to these receptors. The sample consisted of unstimulated CD8+ T cells sorted from spleen or lymph node cells, taken before transplant. The receptor set was obtained from a human donor who was the organ donor for an intestinal transplant.

V and J are TRBV5-1 and TRBJ2-5, with TRBD2 identical over 8 bases. V was clipped by 0 bases and J by 5 bases; unmatched bases: 6. Looked up from germline, CDR1 is SGHRS and CDR2 is YFSETQ. The CDR3 runs to 15 residues. CDR3 residues: CASSLAGGTKETQYF. In DNA, the CDR3 is TGCGCCAGCAGCTTGGCGGGGGGGACAAAGGAGACCCAGTACTTC.

V gene TRBV6-5 combines with J gene TRBJ2-3, with 7 positions matching TRBD2. The CDR3 consists of 14 residues. J was trimmed by 4 bases and V by 4 bases; bases with no gene match: 5. Per germline, CDR1 MNHEY and CDR2 SVGAGI. The CDR3 DNA follows: TGTGCCAGCAGTTTAGGACTAGAGGCAGATACGCAGTATTTT. Protein sequence: CASSLGLEADTQYF.

The genes are TRBV4-1 and TRBJ1-5; unclear D gene. The CDR3 has 13 residues. Trimming stripped 2 bases from V and 9 bases from J, with 11 bases between. Per the germline V gene, CDR1 is MGHRA and CDR2 is YSYEKL. The DNA of the CDR3 is TGCGCCAGCAGCCAAAACGATAGGAGGCCCCAGCATTTT. Translated, it gives CASSQNDRRPQHF.

This rearrangement joins TRBV4-2 to TRBJ1-1; D not resolved. The V end was cut by 0 bases, the J end by 1 base, with 12 bases between. The germline gives CDR1 LGHNA, CDR2 YNFKEQ. This CDR3 is built from 16 residues. The CDR3 is CASSQDYFQKNTEAFF. As DNA, the CDR3 is TGTGCCAGCAGCCAAGATTACTTTCAAAAGAACACTGAAGCTTTCTTT.

This chain connects TRBV7-8 to TRBJ1-2; 7 bases line up with TRBD1. Germline assignment: CDR1 SGHVS and CDR2 FQNEAQ. V shed 1 base, J shed 3 bases, and the junction held 2 bases outside the gene matches. The CDR3 spans 14 residues. CDR3 in amino acids: CASSLGQGDYGYTF. CDR3 DNA sequence: TGTGCCAGCAGCTTAGGACAGGGTGACTATGGCTACACCTTC. Full variable domain (missing parts from reference TRBV7-8 and TRBJ1-2): GAGVSQSPRYKVAKRGQDVALRCDPISGHVSLFWYQQALGQGPEFLTYFQNEAQLDKSGLPSDRFFAERPEGSVSTLKIQRTQQEDSAVYLCASSLGQGDYGYTFGSGTRLTVV.

V and J are TRBV19 and TRBJ2-7; 8 bases align to TRBD1. Germline CDR1 and CDR2: LNHDA and SQIVND (reference sequence). The CDR3 spans 17 residues. Trimming removed 8 bases from V and 2 bases from J; junction bases left unmatched: 17. CDR3 in amino acids: CASSMAGGDFLAYEQYF. CDR3 bases: TGTGCCAGTTCGATGGCAGGGGGCGATTTTTTAGCCTACGAGCAGTACTTC.

The chain recombines TRBV28 with TRBJ2-3, with 8 bases that match TRBD2. The CDR3 covers 16 residues. The germline CDR1 and CDR2 sequences are MDHEN and SYDVKM. V shed 2 bases, J shed 3 bases, and the junction held 7 bases outside the gene matches. CDR3 sequence: CASSLRAGAGTDTQYF. The DNA for the CDR3 is TGTGCCAGCAGTTTAAGAGCGGGGGCAGGGACAGATACGCAGTATTTT.

In DNA, the CDR3 is TGTGCCAGCAGTTACGACAACTCTGGAAACACCATATATTTT. Protein product: CASSYDNSGNTIYF. The chain joins TRBV6-5 to TRBJ1-3, with D unresolved. The germline gives CDR1 MNHEY, CDR2 SVGAGI. Trimming removed 2 bases from V and 0 bases from J, with 5 bases in between. This CDR3 has 14 amino acids.

The J gene is TRBJ1-1, the V gene TRBV15; no reliable D call. Germline V gives CDR1 LNHNV, CDR2 YYDKDF (reference sequence). V lost 2 bases, J lost 10 bases, and 14 bases lay in between. There are 13 residues in the CDR3. CDR3 loop: CATSRHLGDGAFF. DNA of the CDR3: TGTGCCACCAGCAGACATTTAGGAGACGGAGCTTTCTTT.

This clone was picked up one time. The rearrangement uses TRBV7-9 and TRBJ2-1; 9 bases line up with TRBD1. Per the germline V gene, CDR1 is SEHNR and CDR2 is FQNEAQ (reference sequence). The CDR3 covers 16 residues. J was trimmed by 3 bases and V by 5 bases; bases with no gene match: 8. CDR3 DNA: TGTGCCAGCAGCATCGGACAGGGGTGTTGCTACAATGAGCAGTTCTTC. Translated: CASSIGQGCCYNEQFF.

J is TRBJ1-4 and V is TRBV19; possibly TRBD1 for D (5 bases). The CDR3 runs 16 residues. Germline V gene lookup returns CDR1 LNHDA and CDR2 SQIVND (reference sequence). Between the trimmed V and J ends, which lost 6 bases and 7 bases, there was a span of 21 bases. CDR3 sequence reads: CASRSSRTPMGEKLFF. The CDR3 DNA sequence: TGTGCCAGTAGATCGTCGCGGACACCAATGGGTGAAAAACTGTTTTTT.

The rearrangement joins TRBV20-1 to TRBJ2-7; no reliable D call. Trimming took 1 base from V and 8 from J, leaving 9 bases between them. The CDR3 has 11 residues. CDR1 DFQATT and CDR2 SNEGSKA come from the germline V gene (reference sequence). The CDR3 DNA follows: TGCAGTGCTAGAGGGGCACCTCAGCAGTACTTC. This codes for CSARGAPQQYF.

This clone is a singleton in its sample. The chain couples TRBV7-9 to TRBJ2-7; 7 nucleotides line up with TRBD2. Trimming cost V 4 bases and J 4 bases; bases outside gene matches: 4. The CDR3 is made up of 13 amino acids. Germline V gives CDR1 SEHNR, CDR2 FQNEAQ (reference sequence). Here the CDR3 DNA reads TGTGCCAGCAGCTCCGGACTAGTGTACGAGCAGTACTTC. This sequence encodes CASSSGLVYEQYF.

A remark on this clone: One end of the junction varies from germline; a read error may be responsible. This rearrangement joins TRBV7-9 to TRBJ2-7, with D possibly matching TRBD2 (5 bases). CDR1 is SEHNR and CDR2 is FQNEAQ in the germline V gene (reference sequence). The CDR3 consists of 14 residues. This CDR3 is CASSLVAPELDLNF. The CDR3 DNA follows: TGTGCCAGCAGCTTAGTTGCTCCCGAACTAGACCTAAACTTC.

The genes are TRBV6-6 and TRBJ2-2; D is ambiguous. The germline CDR1 and CDR2 sequences are MNHNY and SVGAGI (reference sequence). The CDR3 length is 12 residues. With 6 bases removed from V and 5 bases from J, the gap between germline ends came to 7 bases. The CDR3 DNA is TGTGCCAGCAGCCACAGTACCGGGGAGCTGTTTTTT. It codes for CASSHSTGELFF.

The CDR3 loop is CASSYVFGEEQFF. In DNA form, the CDR3 reads TGTGCCAGCAGTTACGTTTTTGGAGAGGAGCAGTTCTTC. The chain carries TRBV6-5 and TRBJ2-1; no firm D call. The germline V and J ends were trimmed by 2 bases and 10 bases, with 12 bases remaining between them. CDR1 and CDR2 from the germline V gene are MNHEY and SVGAGI. The CDR3 runs to 13 residues.

The chain links TRBV28 to TRBJ2-1; the D is unclear. The CDR3 is 14 residues long. CDR1 is MDHEN, CDR2 SYDVKM, per germline. V lost 3 bases, J lost 6 bases, and 12 bases lay in between. This chain's CDR3 is CASSLGSNLNEQFF. CDR3 sequence (DNA): TGTGCCAGCAGTTTGGGCTCAAACCTCAATGAGCAGTTCTTC.

The chain combines TRBV14 with TRBJ1-4; D unclear. Germline V lookup: CDR1 SGHDN, CDR2 FVKESK. This CDR3 has 16 amino acids. V gave up 0 bases and J gave up 5 bases, with 13 bases separating them. The CDR3 DNA reads as TGTGCCAGCAGCCAAGATTTCCGAACAGTCAATGAAAAACTGTTTTTT. Its protein product is CASSQDFRTVNEKLFF.

The chain combines TRBV19 with TRBJ2-1; 10 bases are a match to TRBD2. The CDR3 runs 19 residues. Germline CDR1 reads LNHDA; CDR2 reads SQIVND (reference sequence). After removal of 7 bases from V and 4 bases from J, the junction contained 19 bases not matched to a gene. DNA for the CDR3: TGTGCCAGTACCCCCGAGGTTCCTAGCGGGAGCATGAGATACAATGAGCAGTTCTTC. It yields the protein CASTPEVPSGSMRYNEQFF.

The chain links TRBV13 to TRBJ2-7; 9 positions match TRBD2. V was pared by 0 bases and J by 6 bases, with 6 bases of the junction left unmatched. Per the germline V gene, CDR1 is PRHDT and CDR2 is FYEKMQ (reference sequence). There are 15 residues in the CDR3. The CDR3 protein is CASSLGAGGLGEQYF. CDR3 sequence (DNA): TGTGCCAGCAGCTTAGGTGCGGGGGGGCTGGGCGAGCAGTACTTC.

The rearrangement uses TRBV28 and TRBJ2-7; tentative D call: TRBD1 (6 bases). Per the germline V gene, CDR1 is MDHEN and CDR2 is SYDVKM. The V gene lost 2 bases and the J gene lost 2 bases, with 16 bases spanning the gap. The CDR3 has 16 residues. CDR3 sequence: CASSLGGAGITYEQYF. CDR3 DNA: TGTGCCAGCAGTTTAGGGGGCGCTGGGATCACCTACGAGCAGTACTTC.